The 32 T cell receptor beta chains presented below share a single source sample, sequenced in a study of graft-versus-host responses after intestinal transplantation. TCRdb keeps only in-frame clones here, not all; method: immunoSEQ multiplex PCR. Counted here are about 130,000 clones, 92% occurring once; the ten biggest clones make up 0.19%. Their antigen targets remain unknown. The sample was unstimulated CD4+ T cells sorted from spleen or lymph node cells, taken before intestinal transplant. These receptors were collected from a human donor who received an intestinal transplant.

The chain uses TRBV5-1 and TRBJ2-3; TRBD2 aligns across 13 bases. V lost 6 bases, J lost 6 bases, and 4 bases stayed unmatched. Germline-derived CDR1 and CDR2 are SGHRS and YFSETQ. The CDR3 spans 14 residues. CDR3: CASNELAGGDTQYF. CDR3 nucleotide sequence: TGCGCCAGCAATGAACTAGCGGGAGGGGATACGCAGTATTTT.

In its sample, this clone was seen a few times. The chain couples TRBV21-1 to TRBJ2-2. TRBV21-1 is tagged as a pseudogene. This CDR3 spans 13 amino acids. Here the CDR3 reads CAALNVYTGELFF. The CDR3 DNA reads TGTGCCGCCTTAAACGTGTACACCGGGGAGCTGTTTTTT.

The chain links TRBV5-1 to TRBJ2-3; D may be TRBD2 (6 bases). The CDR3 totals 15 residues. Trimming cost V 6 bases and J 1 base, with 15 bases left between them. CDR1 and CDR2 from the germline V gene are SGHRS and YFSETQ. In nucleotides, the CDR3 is TGCGCCAGCATGACTAGTGGTGTAGGCACAGATACGCAGTATTTT. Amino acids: CASMTSGVGTDTQYF.

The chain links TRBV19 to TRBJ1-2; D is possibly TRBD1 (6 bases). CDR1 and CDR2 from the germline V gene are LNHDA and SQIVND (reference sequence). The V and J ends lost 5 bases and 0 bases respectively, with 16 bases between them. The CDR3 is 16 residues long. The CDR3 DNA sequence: TGTGCCAGTAGTTGGGGCGGGGGGGGCGCTAACTATGGCTACACCTTC. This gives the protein CASSWGGGGANYGYTF.

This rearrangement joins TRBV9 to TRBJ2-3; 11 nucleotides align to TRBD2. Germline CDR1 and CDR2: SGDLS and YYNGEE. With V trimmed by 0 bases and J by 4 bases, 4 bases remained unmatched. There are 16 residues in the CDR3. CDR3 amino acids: CASSVGASGRPDTQYF. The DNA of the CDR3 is TGTGCCAGCAGCGTAGGGGCTAGCGGGAGGCCAGATACGCAGTATTTT.

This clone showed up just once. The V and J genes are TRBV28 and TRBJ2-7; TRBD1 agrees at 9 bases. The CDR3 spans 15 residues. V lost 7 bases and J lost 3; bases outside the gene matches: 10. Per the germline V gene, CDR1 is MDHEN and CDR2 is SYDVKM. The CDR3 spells CASKTNRDRVYEQYF. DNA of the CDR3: TGTGCCAGCAAAACAAATAGGGACAGGGTCTACGAGCAGTACTTC.

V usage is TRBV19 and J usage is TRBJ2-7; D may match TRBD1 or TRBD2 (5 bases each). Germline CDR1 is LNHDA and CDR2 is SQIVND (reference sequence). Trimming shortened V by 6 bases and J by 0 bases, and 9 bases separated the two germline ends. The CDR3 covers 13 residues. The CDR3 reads CASSRGPSYEQYF. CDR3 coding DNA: TGTGCCAGTAGCCGGGGCCCCTCCTACGAGCAGTACTTC.

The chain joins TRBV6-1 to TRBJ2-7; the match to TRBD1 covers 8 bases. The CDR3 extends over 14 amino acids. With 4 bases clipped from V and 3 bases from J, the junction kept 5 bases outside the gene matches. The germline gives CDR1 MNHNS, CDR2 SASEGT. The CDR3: CASSARQGFYEQYF. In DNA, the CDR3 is TGTGCCAGCAGTGCCCGACAGGGGTTCTACGAGCAGTACTTC.

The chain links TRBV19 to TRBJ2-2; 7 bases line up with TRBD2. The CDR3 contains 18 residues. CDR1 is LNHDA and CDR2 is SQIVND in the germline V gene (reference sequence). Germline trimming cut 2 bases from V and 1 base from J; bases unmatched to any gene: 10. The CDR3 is CASSIIRMKRENTGELFF. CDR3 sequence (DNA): TGTGCCAGTAGTATAATTCGTATGAAGCGGGAGAACACCGGGGAGCTGTTTTTT.

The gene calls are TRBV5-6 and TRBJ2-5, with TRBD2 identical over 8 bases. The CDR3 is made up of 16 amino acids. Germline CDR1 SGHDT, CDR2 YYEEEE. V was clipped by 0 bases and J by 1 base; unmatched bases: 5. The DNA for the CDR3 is TGTGCCAGCAGCTTGGCGGGGGGGGTCGGCCAAGAGACCCAGTACTTC. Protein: CASSLAGGVGQETQYF.

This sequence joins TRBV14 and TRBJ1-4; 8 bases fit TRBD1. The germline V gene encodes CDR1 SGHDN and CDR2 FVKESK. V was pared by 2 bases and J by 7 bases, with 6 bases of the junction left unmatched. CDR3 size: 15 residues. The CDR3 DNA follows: TGTGCCAGCAGCCAAATAACAGGGGGAGGTGAAAAACTGTTTTTT. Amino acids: CASSQITGGGEKLFF.

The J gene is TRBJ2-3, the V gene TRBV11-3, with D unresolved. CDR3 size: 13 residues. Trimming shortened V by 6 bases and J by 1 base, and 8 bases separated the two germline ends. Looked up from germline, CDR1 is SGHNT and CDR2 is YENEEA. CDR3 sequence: CASSRAGTDTQYF. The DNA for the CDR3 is TGTGCCAGCAGTCGGGCCGGCACAGATACGCAGTATTTT.

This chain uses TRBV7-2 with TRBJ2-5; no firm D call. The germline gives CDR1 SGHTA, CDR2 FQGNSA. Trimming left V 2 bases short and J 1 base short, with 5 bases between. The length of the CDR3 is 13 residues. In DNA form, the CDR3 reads TGTGCCAGCAGCTTAATGGGCCAAGAGACCCAGTACTTC. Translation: CASSLMGQETQYF.

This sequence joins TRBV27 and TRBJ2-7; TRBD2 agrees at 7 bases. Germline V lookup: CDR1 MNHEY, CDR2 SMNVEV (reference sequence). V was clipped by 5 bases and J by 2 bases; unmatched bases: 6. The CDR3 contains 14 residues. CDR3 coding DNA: TGTGCCAGCAGTCCCTCGGGACTACCCTACGAGCAGTACTTC. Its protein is CASSPSGLPYEQYF.

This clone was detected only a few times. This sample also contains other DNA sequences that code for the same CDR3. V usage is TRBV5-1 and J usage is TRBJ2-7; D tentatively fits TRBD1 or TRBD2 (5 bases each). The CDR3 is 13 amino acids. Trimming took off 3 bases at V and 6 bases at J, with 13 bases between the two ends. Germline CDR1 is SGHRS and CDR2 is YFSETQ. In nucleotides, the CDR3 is TGCGCCAGCAGCTCGTCCGGGACCCCCGAGCAGTACTTC. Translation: CASSSSGTPEQYF.

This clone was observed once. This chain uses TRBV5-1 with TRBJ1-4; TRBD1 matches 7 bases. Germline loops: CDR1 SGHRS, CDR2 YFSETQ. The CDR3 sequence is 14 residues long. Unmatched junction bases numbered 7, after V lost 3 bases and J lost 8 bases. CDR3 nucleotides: TGCGCCAGCAGCTCCGACAGGGTTTCCGAAAAACTGTTTTTT. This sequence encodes CASSSDRVSEKLFF.

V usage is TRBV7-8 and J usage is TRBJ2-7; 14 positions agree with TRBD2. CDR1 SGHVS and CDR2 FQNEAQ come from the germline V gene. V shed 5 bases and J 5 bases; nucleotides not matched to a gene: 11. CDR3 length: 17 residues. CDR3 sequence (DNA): TGTGCCAGCAGCCCCGTGGAGGGACTAGCGGGAGCAAACGAGCAGTACTTC. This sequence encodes CASSPVEGLAGANEQYF.

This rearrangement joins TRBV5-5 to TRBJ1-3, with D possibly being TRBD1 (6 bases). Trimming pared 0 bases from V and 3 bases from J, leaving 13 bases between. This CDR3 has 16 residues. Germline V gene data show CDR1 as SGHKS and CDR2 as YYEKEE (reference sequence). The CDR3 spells CASSLGRGLIGNTIYF. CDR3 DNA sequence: TGTGCCAGCAGCTTGGGCAGGGGATTGATTGGAAACACCATATATTTT.

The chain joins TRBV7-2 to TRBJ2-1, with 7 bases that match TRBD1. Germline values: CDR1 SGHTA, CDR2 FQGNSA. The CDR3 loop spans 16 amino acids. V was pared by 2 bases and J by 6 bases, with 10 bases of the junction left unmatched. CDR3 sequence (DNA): TGTGCCAGCAGCTTACCGGGACAGTCTTCGACCAATGAGCAGTTCTTC. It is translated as CASSLPGQSSTNEQFF.

For the CDR3, the DNA is TGCAGCGTTGAAAGCCAGGGGGCAGGGGAGACCCAGTACTTC. Residues: CSVESQGAGETQYF. This rearrangement joins TRBV29-1 to TRBJ2-5, with TRBD1 matching over 8 bases. The CDR3 has 14 residues. The germline gives CDR1 SQVTM, CDR2 ANQGSEA. The J segment lost 5 bases and the V segment lost 2 bases, leaving 7 bases of the junction unmatched.

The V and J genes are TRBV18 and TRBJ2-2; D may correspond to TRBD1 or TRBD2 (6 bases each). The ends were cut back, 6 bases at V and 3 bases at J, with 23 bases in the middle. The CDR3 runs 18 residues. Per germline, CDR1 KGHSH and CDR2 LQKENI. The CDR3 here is CASSPEMGGGGDTGELFF. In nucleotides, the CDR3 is TGTGCCAGCTCCCCCGAAATGGGGGGCGGAGGAGACACCGGGGAGCTGTTTTTT.

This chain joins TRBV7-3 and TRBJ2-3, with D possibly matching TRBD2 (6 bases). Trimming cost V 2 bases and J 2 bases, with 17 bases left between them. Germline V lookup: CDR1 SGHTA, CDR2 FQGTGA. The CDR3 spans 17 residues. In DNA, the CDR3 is TGTGCCAGCAGCTTACGTGGGGGGAAGTCGGTCACAGATACGCAGTATTTT. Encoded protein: CASSLRGGKSVTDTQYF.

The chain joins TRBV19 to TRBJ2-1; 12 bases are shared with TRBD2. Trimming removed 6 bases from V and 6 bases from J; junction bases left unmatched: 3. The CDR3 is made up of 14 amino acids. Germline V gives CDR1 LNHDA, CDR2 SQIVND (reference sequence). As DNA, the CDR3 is TGTGCCAGTAGCCCTAGCGGGAGGGCCAATGAGCAGTTCTTC. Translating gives CASSPSGRANEQFF. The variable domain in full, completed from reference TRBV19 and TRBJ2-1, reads DGGITQSPKYLFRKEGQNVTLSCEQNLNHDAMYWYRQDPGQGLRLIYYSQIVNDFQKGDIAEGYSVSREKKESFPLTVTSAQKNPTAFYLCASSPSGRANEQFFGPGTRLTVL.

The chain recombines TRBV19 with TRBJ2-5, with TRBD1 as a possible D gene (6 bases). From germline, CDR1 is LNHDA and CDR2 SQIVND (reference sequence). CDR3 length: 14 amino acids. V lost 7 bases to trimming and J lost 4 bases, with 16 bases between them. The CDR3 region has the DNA TGTGCCAGTACCAGAAGGGGGAATAGAGAGACCCAGTACTTC. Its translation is CASTRRGNRETQYF.

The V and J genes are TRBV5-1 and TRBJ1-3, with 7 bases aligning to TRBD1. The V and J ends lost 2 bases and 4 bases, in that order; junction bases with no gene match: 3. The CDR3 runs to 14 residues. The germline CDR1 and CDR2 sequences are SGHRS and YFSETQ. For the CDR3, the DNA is TGCGCCAGCAGCTTCAGGGGGGACGGAAACACCATATATTTT. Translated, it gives CASSFRGDGNTIYF. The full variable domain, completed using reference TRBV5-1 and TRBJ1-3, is KAGVTQTPRYLIKTRGQQVTLSCSPISGHRSVSWYQQTPGQGLQFLFEYFSETQRNKGNFPGRFSGRQFSNSRSEMNVSTLELGDSALYLCASSFRGDGNTIYFGEGSWLTVV.

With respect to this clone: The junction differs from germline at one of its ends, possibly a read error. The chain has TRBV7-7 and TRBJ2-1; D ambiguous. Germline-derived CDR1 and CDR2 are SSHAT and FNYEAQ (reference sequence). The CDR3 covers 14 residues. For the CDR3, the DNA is TGTGCTAGCAGCTTAGGCGCGGTCTACAATGAGCAGTTCTTC. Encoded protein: CASSLGAVYNEQFF.

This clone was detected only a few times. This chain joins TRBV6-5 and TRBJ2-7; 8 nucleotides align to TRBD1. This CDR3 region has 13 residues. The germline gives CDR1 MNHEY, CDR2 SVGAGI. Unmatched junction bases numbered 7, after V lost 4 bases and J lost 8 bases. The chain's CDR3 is CASSSQGGTQQYF. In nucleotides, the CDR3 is TGTGCCAGCAGTTCACAGGGGGGAACTCAGCAGTACTTC.

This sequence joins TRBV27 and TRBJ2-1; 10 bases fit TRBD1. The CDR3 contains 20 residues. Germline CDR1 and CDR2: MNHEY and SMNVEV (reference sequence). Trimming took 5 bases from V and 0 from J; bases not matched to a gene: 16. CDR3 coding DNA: TGTGCCAGCAGTCCTCGGACAGGGGGGAAAATTGTCGGCTCCTACAATGAGCAGTTCTTC. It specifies CASSPRTGGKIVGSYNEQFF.

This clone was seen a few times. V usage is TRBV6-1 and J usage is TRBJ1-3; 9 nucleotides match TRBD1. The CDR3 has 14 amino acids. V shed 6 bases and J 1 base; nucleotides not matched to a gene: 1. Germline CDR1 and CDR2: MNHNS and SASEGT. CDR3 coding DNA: TGTGCCAGCAGGACAGGGGGGTCTGGAAACACCATATATTTT. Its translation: CASRTGGSGNTIYF.

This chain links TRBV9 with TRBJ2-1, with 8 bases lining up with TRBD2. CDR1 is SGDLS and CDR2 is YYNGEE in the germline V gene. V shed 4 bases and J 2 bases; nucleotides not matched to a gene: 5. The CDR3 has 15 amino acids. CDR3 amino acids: CASSRSGSPYNEQFF. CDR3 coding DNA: TGTGCCAGCAGCCGGAGCGGGAGCCCCTACAATGAGCAGTTCTTC.

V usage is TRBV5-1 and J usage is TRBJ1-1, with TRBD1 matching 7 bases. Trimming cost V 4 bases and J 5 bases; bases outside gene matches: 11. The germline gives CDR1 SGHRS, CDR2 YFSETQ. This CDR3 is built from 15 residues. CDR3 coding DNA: TGCGCCAGCAGCCTGAAGGGGGCCCCGGGAACTGAAGCTTTCTTT. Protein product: CASSLKGAPGTEAFF.

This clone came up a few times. As DNA, the CDR3 is TGCGCCAGCAGCCGGGACCTTGAAGCTTTCTTT. It specifies CASSRDLEAFF. The gene calls are TRBV10-2 and TRBJ1-1, with TRBD1 as a possible D gene (5 bases). Trimming took off 6 bases at V and 7 bases at J, with 9 bases between the two ends. CDR1 and CDR2 (germline): WSHSY, SAAADI. CDR3 length: 11 residues.